Below, one TCR beta chain is given with its context. The data belong to a study of cytomegalovirus exposure and HLA in healthy donors. Per the germline V gene, CDR1 is MNHNS and CDR2 is SASEGT. Germline trimming cut 8 bases from V and 2 bases from J; bases unmatched to any gene: 10. CDR3 length: 15 residues. The PCR ran on 60 Vbeta and 13 Jbeta primers. The protocol was immunoSEQ multiplex PCR, while the TCRdb copy is restricted to in-frame clones and leaves out a portion. Among 50,000 to 70,000 clones, over 50% were seen once, and the ten largest hold 2.5% to 3.5%. The sample comprised PBMCs. This chain connects TRBV6-1 to TRBJ2-7; 9 nucleotides line up with TRBD2. The receptor comes from a man younger than 40 in good health and CMV-seronegative. CDR3 region: CASGYSGGETYEQYF. The CDR3 region has the DNA TGTGCCAGCGGATATAGCGGGGGCGAGACCTACGAGCAGTACTTC.